What follows are 5 T cell receptor beta chains derived from one specimen sequenced in a study of neurological immune-mediated disorders. TCRdb fed the 5' RACE reads into MiXCR, producing one record per CDR3 protein. The repertoire holds tens of thousands of distinct CDR3 sequences, approximately 17% seen once, with approximately 15% in the top ten. Sequenced material: PBMCs. The receptors here all came from a woman in her forties in good health.

In this sample, this clonotype turned up many times. This sequence joins TRBV14 and TRBJ2-2; D remains ambiguous. There are 16 residues in the CDR3. The ends were cut back, 3 bases at V and 0 bases at J, with 11 bases in the middle. Germline V lookup: CDR1 SGHDN, CDR2 FVKESK. The CDR3 sequence is CASSHDSIANTGELFF. Written as DNA, the CDR3 is TGTGCCAGCAGCCATGACTCCATCGCGAACACCGGGGAGCTGTTTTTT.

This clonotype has at least ten counts. This chain connects TRBV6-5 to TRBJ2-7; no reliable D call. This CDR3 region has 14 residues. CDR1 is MNHEY, CDR2 SVGAGI, per germline. V lost 2 bases and J lost 0, with 8 bases in between. DNA of the CDR3: TGTGCCAGCAGTTACGGGCGGAGCTCCTACGAGCAGTACTTC. Its translation: CASSYGRSSYEQYF.

Comments on this clonotype: A read error may explain this, as a much larger clone is one base away. This sequence joins TRBV6-1 and TRBJ2-5; TRBD1 is a possible D gene (6 bases). Germline assignment: CDR1 MNHNS and CDR2 SASEGT. V lost 3 bases and J lost 4, with 12 bases in between. The CDR3 spans 14 residues. For the CDR3, the DNA is TGTGCCAGCAGTGAGAGACAGGCTCGAGAGACCCAGTACTTC. It translates to CASSERQARETQYF.

This clonotype was seen at least ten times. This sequence joins TRBV20-1 and TRBJ1-1; 8 nucleotides match TRBD1. Trimming at V came to 1 base and at J to 11 bases, leaving 9 bases not matched to a gene. Per the germline V gene, CDR1 is DFQATT and CDR2 is SNEGSKA (reference sequence). The CDR3 runs to 13 residues. CDR3 sequence reads: CSARASQQGGAFF. CDR3 sequence (DNA): TGCAGTGCTAGAGCATCACAACAGGGGGGGGCTTTCTTT.

The sample holds many counts of this clonotype. This chain uses TRBV6-1 with TRBJ1-5, with no clear D. V lost 6 bases, J lost 3 bases, and 9 bases lay in between. Germline V lookup: CDR1 MNHNS, CDR2 SASEGT. The CDR3 is 13 residues long. The CDR3 sequence is CASSNPFNQPQHF. The DNA for the CDR3 is TGTGCCAGCAGCAATCCCTTCAATCAGCCCCAGCATTTT.